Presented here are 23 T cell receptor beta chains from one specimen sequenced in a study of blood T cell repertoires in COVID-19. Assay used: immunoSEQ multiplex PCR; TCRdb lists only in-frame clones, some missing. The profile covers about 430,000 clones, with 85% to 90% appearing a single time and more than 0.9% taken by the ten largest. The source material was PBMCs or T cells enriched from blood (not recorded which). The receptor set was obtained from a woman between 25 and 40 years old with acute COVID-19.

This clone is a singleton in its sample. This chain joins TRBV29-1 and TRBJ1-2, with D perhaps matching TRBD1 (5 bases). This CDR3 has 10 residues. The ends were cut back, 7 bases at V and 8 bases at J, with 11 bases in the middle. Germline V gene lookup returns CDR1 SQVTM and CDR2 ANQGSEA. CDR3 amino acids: CSAPGRGYTF. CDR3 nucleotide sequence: TGCAGCGCTCCAGGGAGGGGCTACACCTTC.

This chain's CDR3 is CASSLSVASGNTIYF. The CDR3, as DNA: TGCGCCAGCAGCTTGAGCGTAGCTTCTGGAAACACCATATATTTT. The chain links TRBV5-1 to TRBJ1-3; D gene uncertain. V lost 1 base and J 1 base, leaving 9 bases between the germline ends. There are 15 residues in the CDR3. Germline V gene lookup returns CDR1 SGHRS and CDR2 YFSETQ.

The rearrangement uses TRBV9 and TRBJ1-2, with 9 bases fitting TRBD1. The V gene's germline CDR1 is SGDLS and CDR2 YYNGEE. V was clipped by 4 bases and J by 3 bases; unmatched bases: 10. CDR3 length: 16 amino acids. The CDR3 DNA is TGTGCCAGCAGCTTAAGTCAGACAGGGGGTCACTATGGCTACACCTTC. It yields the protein CASSLSQTGGHYGYTF.

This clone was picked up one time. The CDR3 loop is CASSLHQGRSTDTQYF. CDR3 in DNA: TGTGCCAGCAGCTTACACCAGGGCAGGAGCACAGATACGCAGTATTTT. This sequence joins TRBV7-3 and TRBJ2-3; the D gene is possibly TRBD1 (5 bases). Germline-derived CDR1 and CDR2 are SGHTA and FQGTGA. Between the trimmed V and J ends, which lost 2 bases and 0 bases, there was a span of 12 bases. This CDR3 comprises 16 residues.

The CDR3, as DNA: TGTGCCAGCAGCCAGAGCGTTGGGCAGCCCCAGCATTTT. It translates to CASSQSVGQPQHF. V usage is TRBV14 and J usage is TRBJ1-5; D is undetermined. Trimming took 3 bases from V and 7 from J, leaving 10 bases between them. CDR3 length: 13 residues. Per germline, CDR1 SGHDN and CDR2 FVKESK.

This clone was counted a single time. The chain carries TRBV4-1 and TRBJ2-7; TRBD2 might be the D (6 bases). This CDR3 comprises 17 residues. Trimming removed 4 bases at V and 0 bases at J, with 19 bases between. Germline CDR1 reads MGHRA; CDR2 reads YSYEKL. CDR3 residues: CASSLYISGLSSYEQYF. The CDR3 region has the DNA TGCGCCAGCAGCCTCTACATTAGCGGACTCAGCTCCTACGAGCAGTACTTC.

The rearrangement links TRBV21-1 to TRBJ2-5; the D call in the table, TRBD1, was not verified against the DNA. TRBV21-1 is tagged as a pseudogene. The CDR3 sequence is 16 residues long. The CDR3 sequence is CASSTRWGGQEETQYF. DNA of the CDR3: TGTGCCAGCAGTACTAGATGGGGGGGACAGGAAGAGACCCAGTACTTC.

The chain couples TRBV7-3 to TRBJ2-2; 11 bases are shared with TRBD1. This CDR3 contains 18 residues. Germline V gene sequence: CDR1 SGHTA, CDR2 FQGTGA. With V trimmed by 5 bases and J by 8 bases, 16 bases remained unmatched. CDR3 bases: TGTGCCAGCAGCCTACTACCTTTGGACAGGGGGCGAATTGGGGAGCTGTTTTTT. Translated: CASSLLPLDRGRIGELFF.

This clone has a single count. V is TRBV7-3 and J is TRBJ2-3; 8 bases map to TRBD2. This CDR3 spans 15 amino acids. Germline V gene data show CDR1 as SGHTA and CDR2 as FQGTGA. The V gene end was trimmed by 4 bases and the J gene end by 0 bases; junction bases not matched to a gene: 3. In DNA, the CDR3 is TGTGCCAGCAGCTCGACTAGCGAGAGCACAGATACGCAGTATTTT. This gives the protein CASSSTSESTDTQYF.

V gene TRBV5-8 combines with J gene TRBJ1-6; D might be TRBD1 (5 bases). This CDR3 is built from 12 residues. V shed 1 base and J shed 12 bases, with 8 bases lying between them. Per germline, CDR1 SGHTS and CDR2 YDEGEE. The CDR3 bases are TGTGCCAGCAGCTTGAGGGGTATACCCCTCCACTTT. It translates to CASSLRGIPLHF. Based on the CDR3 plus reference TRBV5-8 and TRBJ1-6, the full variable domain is EAGVTQSPTHLIKTRGQQATLRCSPISGHTSVYWYQQALGLGLQFLLWYDEGEERNRGNFPPRFSGRQFPNYSSELNVNALELEDSALYLCASSLRGIPLHFGNGTRLTVT.

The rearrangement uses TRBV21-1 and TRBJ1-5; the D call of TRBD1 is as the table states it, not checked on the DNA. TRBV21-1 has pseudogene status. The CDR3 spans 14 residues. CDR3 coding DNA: TGTGCCAGCGTACCGGGACAGGGGGAACAGCCCCAGCATTTT. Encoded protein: CASVPGQGEQPQHF.

The CDR3 sequence is CASSGDRGFSEKLFF. CDR3 bases: TGTGCCAGCAGTGGGGACAGGGGATTTTCTGAAAAACTGTTTTTT. This chain connects TRBV2 to TRBJ1-4; TRBD1 matches at 10 bases. J gave up 7 bases and V 4 bases, and 6 bases lay outside the gene matches. The CDR3 covers 15 residues. Germline-derived CDR1 and CDR2 are SNHLY and FYNNEI.

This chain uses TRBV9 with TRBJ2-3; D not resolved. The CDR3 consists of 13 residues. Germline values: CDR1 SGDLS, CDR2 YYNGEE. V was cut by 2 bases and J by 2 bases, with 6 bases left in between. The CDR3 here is CASSVRDTDTQYF. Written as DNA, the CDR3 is TGTGCCAGCAGCGTGAGAGACACAGATACGCAGTATTTT.

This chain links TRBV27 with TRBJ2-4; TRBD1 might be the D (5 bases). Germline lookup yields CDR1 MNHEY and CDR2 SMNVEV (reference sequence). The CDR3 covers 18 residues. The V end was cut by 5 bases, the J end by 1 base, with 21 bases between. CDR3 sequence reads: CASSPSFDVQAAKNIQYF. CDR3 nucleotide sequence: TGTGCCAGCAGTCCCTCATTTGATGTACAGGCTGCCAAAAACATTCAGTACTTC.

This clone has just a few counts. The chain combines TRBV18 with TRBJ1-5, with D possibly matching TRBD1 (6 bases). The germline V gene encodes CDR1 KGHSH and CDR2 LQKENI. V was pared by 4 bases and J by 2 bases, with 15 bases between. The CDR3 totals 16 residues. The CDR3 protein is CASSLRGDMGNQPQHF. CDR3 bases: TGTGCCAGCTCACTTAGAGGGGACATGGGCAATCAGCCCCAGCATTTT. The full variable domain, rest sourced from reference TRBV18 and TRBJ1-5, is NAGVMQNPRHLVRRRGQEARLRCSPMKGHSHVYWYRQLPEEGLKFMVYLQKENIIDESGMPKERFSAEFPKEGPSILRIQQVVRGDSAAYFCASSLRGDMGNQPQHFGDGTRLSIL.

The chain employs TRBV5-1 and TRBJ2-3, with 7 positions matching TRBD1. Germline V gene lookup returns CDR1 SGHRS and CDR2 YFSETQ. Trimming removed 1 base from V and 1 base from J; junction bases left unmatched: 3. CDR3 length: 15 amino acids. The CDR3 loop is CASSLYGTGTDTQYF. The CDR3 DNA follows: TGCGCCAGCAGCTTGTACGGGACAGGCACAGATACGCAGTATTTT.

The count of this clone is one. In DNA, the CDR3 is TGCAGCGTCAACACAGGGTTGTCTGGAAACACCATATATTTT. Translation gives CSVNTGLSGNTIYF. The genes are TRBV29-1 and TRBJ1-3; perhaps TRBD1 as D (6 bases). The V gene's germline CDR1 is SQVTM and CDR2 ANQGSEA. With 6 bases removed from V and 1 base from J, the gap between germline ends came to 13 bases. The CDR3 has 14 residues.

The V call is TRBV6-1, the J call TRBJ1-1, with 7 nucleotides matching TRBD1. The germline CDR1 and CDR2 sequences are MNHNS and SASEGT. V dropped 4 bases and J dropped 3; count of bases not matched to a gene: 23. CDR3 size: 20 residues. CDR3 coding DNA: TGTGCCAGCAGTGCATACACTCTCGTGACAGGGATCCCGATGGACACTGAAGCTTTCTTT. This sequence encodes CASSAYTLVTGIPMDTEAFF.

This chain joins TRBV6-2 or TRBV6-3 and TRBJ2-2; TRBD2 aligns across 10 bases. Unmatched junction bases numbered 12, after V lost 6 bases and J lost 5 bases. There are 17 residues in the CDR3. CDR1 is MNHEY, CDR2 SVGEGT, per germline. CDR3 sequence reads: CASSQRQSGGVTGELFF. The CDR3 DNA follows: TGTGCCAGCAGCCAGCGCCAAAGCGGGGGGGTGACCGGGGAGCTGTTTTTT.

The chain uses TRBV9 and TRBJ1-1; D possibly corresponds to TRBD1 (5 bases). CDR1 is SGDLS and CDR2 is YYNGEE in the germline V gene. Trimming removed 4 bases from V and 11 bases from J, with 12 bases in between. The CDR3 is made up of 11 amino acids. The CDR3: CASSSGGDAFF. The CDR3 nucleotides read TGTGCCAGCAGCTCCGGGGGGGATGCTTTCTTT.

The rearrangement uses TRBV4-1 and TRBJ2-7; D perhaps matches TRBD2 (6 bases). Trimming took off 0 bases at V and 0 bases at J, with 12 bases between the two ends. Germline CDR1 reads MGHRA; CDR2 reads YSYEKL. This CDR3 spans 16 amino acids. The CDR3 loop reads CASSQDRGSSSYEQYF. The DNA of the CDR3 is TGCGCCAGCAGCCAAGACCGGGGGTCGAGCTCCTACGAGCAGTACTTC.

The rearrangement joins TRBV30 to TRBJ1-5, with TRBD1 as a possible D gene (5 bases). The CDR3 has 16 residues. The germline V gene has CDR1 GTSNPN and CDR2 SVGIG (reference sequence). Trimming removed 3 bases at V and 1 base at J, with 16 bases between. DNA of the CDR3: TGTGCCTGGAGGGGAAAAGGGGTCCCCAGCAATCAGCCCCAGCATTTT. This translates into CAWRGKGVPSNQPQHF.

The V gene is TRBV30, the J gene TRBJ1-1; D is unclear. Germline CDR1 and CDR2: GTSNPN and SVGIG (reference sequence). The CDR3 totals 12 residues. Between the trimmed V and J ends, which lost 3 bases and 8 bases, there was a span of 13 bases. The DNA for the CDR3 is TGTGCCTGGAGCGTTTTAGTCTCGGAAGCTTTCTTT. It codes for CAWSVLVSEAFF. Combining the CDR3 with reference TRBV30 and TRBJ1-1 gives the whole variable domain SQTIHQWPATLVQPVGSPLSLECTVEGTSNPNLYWYRQAAGRGLQLLFYSVGIGQISSEVPQNLSASRPQDRQFILSSKKLLLSDSGFYLCAWSVLVSEAFFGQGTRLTVV.